Listed here is a single T cell receptor (beta chain). Trimming cost V 1 base and J 1 base, with 4 bases left between them. CDR1 and CDR2 from the germline V gene are MDHEN and SYDVKM. The CDR3 length is 13 residues. TCRdb's table, derived via immunoSEQ multiplex PCR, lists solely in-frame clones and lacks some. This table holds tens of thousands of clones, 91% found once. This specimen comes from a study of blood T cell repertoires in COVID-19. The receptor comes from a woman aged 45-60 years in a cohort sampled during active COVID-19. This chain uses TRBV28 with TRBJ1-1; no definite D call. Sequencing was done on a sample of peripheral blood. The CDR3 DNA reads as TGTGCCAGCAGTTTATCCCGGAACACTGAAGCTTTCTTT. Amino acids: CASSLSRNTEAFF.